The 14 T cell receptor beta chains presented below share a single source sample, sequenced in a study of T cell responses to AZD1222 COVID-19 vaccine (dated by TCRdb to about 2021). Sample time point, as interpreted from the label and publication: baseline before first vaccination. Libraries were constructed by the immunoSEQ multiplex PCR assay. The table comes from immuneACCESS by way of TCRdb, which keeps in-frame sequences with V and J called. Part of the clones is missing from these tables; in studies checked, under half for an unresolved V gene and the rest for unknown reasons. The sample table records roughly 150,000 clones; about 94% of these occur just once. Together, the top ten hold more than 3.5% of the sample. The sequencing used peripheral blood, collected on day 0 of AZD1222 vaccination. Receptor source: an adult in good health.

The J gene is TRBJ2-1, the V gene TRBV7-9; D uncertain. This CDR3 region has 13 residues. Trimming shortened V by 11 bases and J by 6 bases, and 17 bases separated the two germline ends. Germline lookup yields CDR1 SEHNR and CDR2 FQNEAQ (reference sequence). For the CDR3, the DNA is TGTGCCGTGACGTCGCTCCTCGTCAATGAGCAGTTCTTC. Translation: CAVTSLLVNEQFF.

In its sample, this clone was seen once. This chain connects TRBV30 to TRBJ2-6; 9 bases map to TRBD1. Germline CDR1 and CDR2: GTSNPN and SVGIG (reference sequence). Trimming cost V 4 bases and J 4 bases; bases outside gene matches: 8. The CDR3 loop spans 16 amino acids. This chain's CDR3 is CAWKRDRVLGANVLTF. In DNA form, the CDR3 reads TGTGCCTGGAAGAGGGACAGGGTGTTAGGGGCCAACGTCCTGACTTTC. Full variable domain (rest looked up from reference TRBV30 and TRBJ2-6): SQTIHQWPATLVQPVGSPLSLECTVEGTSNPNLYWYRQAAGRGLQLLFYSVGIGQISSEVPQNLSASRPQDRQFILSSKKLLLSDSGFYLCAWKRDRVLGANVLTFGAGSRLTVL.

The chain employs TRBV6-2 or TRBV6-3 and TRBJ2-7, with a tentative D call TRBD1 (6 bases). This CDR3 comprises 12 residues. Germline V lookup: CDR1 MNHEY, CDR2 SVGEGT. V shed 4 bases and J shed 2 bases, with 6 bases lying between them. The CDR3 sequence is CASSSGAYEQYF. The CDR3 DNA sequence: TGTGCCAGCAGTTCAGGGGCCTACGAGCAGTACTTC.

The chain combines TRBV5-4 with TRBJ1-4; 8 bases match TRBD1. Per germline, CDR1 SGHNT and CDR2 YYREEE (reference sequence). This CDR3 has 16 residues. With V trimmed by 0 bases and J by 4 bases, 5 bases remained unmatched. CDR3: CASSLALDRGNEKLFF. CDR3 sequence (DNA): TGTGCCAGCAGCTTGGCCCTAGACAGGGGTAATGAAAAACTGTTTTTT.

This chain joins TRBV5-6 and TRBJ1-2; maybe TRBD1 (5 bases). V was pared by 2 bases and J by 5 bases, with 10 bases between. Per germline, CDR1 SGHDT and CDR2 YYEEEE. This CDR3 region has 13 residues. CDR3 sequence reads: CASSLRGLYGYTF. Here the CDR3 DNA reads TGTGCCAGCAGCTTAAGGGGTCTTTATGGCTACACCTTC.

This clone was detected only once. The chain combines TRBV25-1 with TRBJ1-2; D remains unclear. The CDR3 is 12 amino acids. The ends were cut back, 1 base at V and 8 bases at J, with 8 bases in the middle. Germline assignment: CDR1 MGHDK and CDR2 SYGVNS. CDR3 residues: CASSEWGGGYTF. The CDR3 DNA reads as TGTGCCAGCAGTGAATGGGGAGGGGGCTACACCTTC.

CDR3 sequence (DNA): TGTGCCAGCAGTCCCGGGGTAGCAGCGTACCAAGAGACCCAGTACTTC. It specifies CASSPGVAAYQETQYF. The V call is TRBV27, the J call TRBJ2-5, with D possibly matching TRBD2 (5 bases). Per germline, CDR1 MNHEY and CDR2 SMNVEV (reference sequence). The CDR3 length is 16 residues. Deletions cut 5 bases from V and 0 bases from J, with 16 bases between.

This chain connects TRBV7-2 to TRBJ1-5, with D unresolved. Looked up from germline, CDR1 is SGHTA and CDR2 is FQGNSA. CDR3 size: 13 residues. V was pared by 3 bases and J by 4 bases, with 7 bases between. The CDR3 DNA sequence: TGTGCCAGCAGCTTCGGGGTTAATCAGCCCCAGCATTTT. As protein: CASSFGVNQPQHF.

The rearrangement links TRBV5-1 to TRBJ2-2; D possibly corresponds to TRBD2 (5 bases). The CDR3 is made up of 18 amino acids. Trimming cost V 3 bases and J 0 bases, with 18 bases left between them. The germline CDR1 and CDR2 sequences are SGHRS and YFSETQ. CDR3 DNA: TGCGCCAGCAGCTCCCTAGGCGGGCAGAACGCGAACACCGGGGAGCTGTTTTTT. Its translation: CASSSLGGQNANTGELFF.

The V call is TRBV4-1, the J call TRBJ2-7, with TRBD2 matching 8 bases. CDR3 length: 16 amino acids. V was clipped by 1 base and J by 2 bases; unmatched bases: 7. Germline CDR1 MGHRA, CDR2 YSYEKL. The CDR3 sequence is CASSQGKREIPYEQYF. Here the CDR3 DNA reads TGCGCCAGCAGCCAAGGCAAGCGGGAGATTCCCTACGAGCAGTACTTC.

This clone was observed a single time. This rearrangement joins TRBV5-1 to TRBJ2-5, with a weak D call TRBD2 (6 bases). Germline lookup yields CDR1 SGHRS and CDR2 YFSETQ. V lost 0 bases to trimming and J lost 5 bases, with 11 bases between them. The CDR3 covers 14 residues. CDR3 nucleotide sequence: TGCGCCAGCAGCTTGGCCGGGGGTACTGAGACCCAGTACTTC. Its translation is CASSLAGGTETQYF.

The genes are TRBV6-5 and TRBJ2-3; a weak D match, TRBD1 (6 bases). This CDR3 comprises 14 residues. Trimming pared 6 bases from V and 0 bases from J, leaving 10 bases between. CDR1 and CDR2 from the germline V gene are MNHEY and SVGAGI. The CDR3 region is CASSSDRSTDTQYF. CDR3 coding DNA: TGTGCCAGCAGCTCGGACAGAAGCACAGATACGCAGTATTTT.

DNA of the CDR3: TGTGCCAGCAGTTCCCTAGCGGGAGCTCCAGATACGCAGTATTTT. Its translation is CASSSLAGAPDTQYF. The chain recombines TRBV7-2 with TRBJ2-3; 10 nucleotides align to TRBD2. This CDR3 has 15 amino acids. Germline CDR1 and CDR2: SGHTA and FQGNSA. Trimming at V came to 6 bases and at J to 4 bases, leaving 7 bases not matched to a gene.

The chain couples TRBV11-2 to TRBJ2-7, with D possibly matching TRBD2 (6 bases). The CDR3 runs 14 residues. Trimming stripped 5 bases from V and 0 bases from J, with 11 bases between. Germline loops: CDR1 SGHAT, CDR2 FQNNGV. This CDR3 reads CASSRAGGSYEQYF. The CDR3 nucleotides read TGTGCCAGCAGCCGAGCGGGTGGCTCCTACGAGCAGTACTTC.